Below, 11 T cell receptor beta chains from the same sample are listed, as sequenced in a study of blood T cell repertoires in COVID-19. Generated by immunoSEQ multiplex PCR, the TCRdb table keeps only in-frame clones and is missing some. The sample records 43,000 or so clones, approximately 82% being singletons. Sequencing was done on a sample of peripheral blood. Receptors were obtained from an elderly woman with acute or convalescent COVID-19.

CDR3 coding DNA: TGTGCCAGCTCACCACAGGGGTTGAACACTGAAGCTTTCTTT. Translated: CASSPQGLNTEAFF. The chain recombines TRBV18 with TRBJ1-1; perhaps TRBD1 as D (5 bases). CDR3 length: 14 amino acids. CDR1 is KGHSH, CDR2 LQKENI, per germline. V lost 1 base, J lost 0 bases, and 6 bases lay in between.

J is TRBJ1-1 and V is TRBV5-1; tentative D call: TRBD1 (5 bases). Germline V gene data show CDR1 as SGHRS and CDR2 as YFSETQ. CDR3 size: 14 residues. The V end lost 5 bases, the J end lost 4 bases, and 15 bases lay between the germline ends. This CDR3 reads CASRSQGLSTEAFF. DNA for the CDR3: TGCGCCAGCAGATCTCAGGGTCTCAGCACTGAAGCTTTCTTT.

The count of this clone is one. This chain connects TRBV7-8 to TRBJ2-1; weak D call: TRBD1 (5 bases). The CDR3 runs to 19 residues. The V end lost 0 bases, the J end lost 2 bases, and 20 bases lay between the germline ends. Germline-derived CDR1 and CDR2 are SGHVS and FQNEAQ. CDR3 residues: CASSLALFPGSATYNEQFF. The CDR3 bases are TGTGCCAGCAGCTTAGCGCTTTTTCCAGGGTCCGCCACCTACAATGAGCAGTTCTTC.

This clone has a single count. The chain carries TRBV28 and TRBJ2-7, with D maybe TRBD1 (5 bases). V lost 5 bases to trimming and J lost 5 bases, with 16 bases between them. This CDR3 region has 14 residues. Looked up from germline, CDR1 is MDHEN and CDR2 is SYDVKM. The chain's CDR3 is CASSPPGRVNEQYF. The CDR3 nucleotides read TGTGCCAGCAGTCCGCCGGGCAGGGTGAACGAGCAGTACTTC.

CDR3 sequence: CASSPGTGRPGELFF. The DNA for the CDR3 is TGTGCCAGCAGCCCCGGGACAGGGCGTCCGGGGGAGCTGTTTTTT. J is TRBJ2-2 and V is TRBV5-4; 9 positions agree with TRBD1. The CDR3 spans 15 residues. Germline V gene sequence: CDR1 SGHNT, CDR2 YYREEE (reference sequence). After removal of 4 bases from V and 8 bases from J, the junction contained 9 bases not matched to a gene. Using reference TRBV5-4 and TRBJ2-2 for the parts outside the CDR3, the full variable domain is ETGVTQSPTHLIKTRGQQVTLRCSSQSGHNTVSWYQQALGQGPQFIFQYYREEENGRGNFPPRFSGLQFPNYSSELNVNALELDDSALYLCASSPGTGRPGELFFGEGSRLTVL.

The chain couples TRBV11-2 to TRBJ1-1, with D possibly TRBD1 on 5 matching bases. Per the germline V gene, CDR1 is SGHAT and CDR2 is FQNNGV. V dropped 0 bases and J dropped 7 bases, with 9 bases sitting between them. CDR3 length: 13 amino acids. CDR3 sequence (DNA): TGTGCCAGCAGCTTAGATCGAGACAGTGAAGCTTTCTTT. Protein product: CASSLDRDSEAFF.

This clone has more than one count but fewer than ten. This chain joins TRBV7-2 and TRBJ2-1, with 11 bases matching TRBD2. Per the germline V gene, CDR1 is SGHTA and CDR2 is FQGNSA. The J segment lost 1 base and the V segment lost 5 bases, leaving 7 bases of the junction unmatched. CDR3 length: 17 residues. CDR3: CASSGRGLAVSYNEQFF. The CDR3 DNA sequence: TGTGCCAGCAGCGGACGGGGACTAGCGGTTTCCTACAATGAGCAGTTCTTC. The full variable domain, with the rest looked up from reference TRBV7-2 and TRBJ2-1, is GAGVSQSPSNKVTEKGKDVELRCDPISGHTALYWYRQSLGQGLEFLIYFQGNSAPDKSGLPSDRFSAERTGGSVSTLTIQRTQQEDSAVYLCASSGRGLAVSYNEQFFGPGTRLTVL.

The CDR3 DNA is TGTGCCAGCAGCTTAGGGTCAGCGGGCCCAGATACGCAGTATTTT. As protein: CASSLGSAGPDTQYF. The V gene is TRBV7-9, the J gene TRBJ2-3, with TRBD2 as a possible D gene (6 bases). The CDR3 is 15 amino acids. The germline gives CDR1 SEHNR, CDR2 FQNEAQ (reference sequence). Trimming removed 1 base at V and 4 bases at J, with 12 bases between.

The chain recombines TRBV28 with TRBJ1-5, with D unresolved. The V and J ends lost 6 bases and 6 bases respectively, with 15 bases between them. The length of the CDR3 is 14 residues. Germline V gives CDR1 MDHEN, CDR2 SYDVKM. CDR3 amino acids: CASSHGEVGQPQHF. For the CDR3, the DNA is TGTGCCAGCAGCCACGGGGAGGTGGGTCAGCCCCAGCATTTT.

The CDR3 spells CASSGISWTSGGYNEQFF. CDR3 in DNA: TGTGCCAGCAGCGGAATATCTTGGACTAGCGGGGGGTACAATGAGCAGTTCTTC. The rearrangement links TRBV2 to TRBJ2-1; TRBD2 agrees at 14 bases. V lost 6 bases and J lost 4; bases outside the gene matches: 11. CDR3 size: 18 residues. CDR1 is SNHLY and CDR2 is FYNNEI in the germline V gene.

V gene TRBV2 combines with J gene TRBJ1-2, with D perhaps matching TRBD1 (6 bases). Trimming took off 5 bases at V and 7 bases at J, with 20 bases between the two ends. The CDR3 consists of 15 residues. The germline V gene encodes CDR1 SNHLY and CDR2 FYNNEI. CDR3 residues: CASSRKQGAVGGYTF. The CDR3 bases are TGTGCCAGCAGTAGAAAACAGGGTGCGGTCGGTGGCTACACCTTC.